The rows below give T cell receptor beta chains drawn from one sample of a study of T cell responses to AZD1222 COVID-19 vaccine. Only in-frame clones appear in the TCRdb table, and some are missing; sequencing was by immunoSEQ multiplex PCR. This sample has roughly 130,000 clones, with about 90% found just once. The specimen was peripheral blood, collected on day 0 of AZD1222 vaccination. The receptors were gathered from an adult in good health. The CDR3 runs from the conserved cysteine through the conserved F or W. The order of the fields is J gene, V gene, D gene, clone size, CDR3 protein, CDR3 DNA. The D gene is left open where the match is weak. The size entry is marked missing in some rows and otherwise reads once, few, many or a size class.

j_gene: TRBJ2-7
v_gene: TRBV6-1
d_gene: TRBD1
abundance: NA
CDR3aa: CASSEGGTGAYEQYF
CDR3nt: TGTGCCAGCAGTGAGGGTGGGACAGGGGCCTACGAGCAGTACTTC

j_gene: TRBJ2-5
v_gene: TRBV19
d_gene: TRBD1
abundance: once
CDR3aa: CASSSSGTEETQYF
CDR3nt: TGTGCCAGTAGTTCCTCCGGGACAGAGGAGACCCAGTACTTC

j_gene: TRBJ1-2
v_gene: TRBV18
d_gene: TRBD1
abundance: NA
CDR3aa: CASSPAQGAANYGYTF
CDR3nt: TGTGCCAGCTCACCAGCTCAGGGGGCGGCTAACTATGGCTACACCTTC

j_gene: TRBJ2-6
v_gene: TRBV19
d_gene: NA
abundance: NA
CDR3aa: CASSIRGYWSSGANVLTF
CDR3nt: TGTGCCAGTAGTATAAGGGGATACTGGAGCTCTGGGGCCAACGTCCTGACTTTC

j_gene: TRBJ1-5
v_gene: TRBV3-1/TRBV3-2
d_gene: NA
abundance: NA
CDR3aa: CASSQVLGNQPQHF
CDR3nt: TGTGCCAGCAGCCAAGTTCTGGGGAATCAGCCCCAGCATTTT

j_gene: TRBJ1-1
v_gene: TRBV2
d_gene: NA
abundance: NA
CDR3aa: CASSDRTRNTEAFF
CDR3nt: TGTGCCAGCAGTGACAGAACCCGAAACACTGAAGCTTTCTTT

j_gene: TRBJ2-1
v_gene: TRBV6-1
d_gene: TRBD2
abundance: NA
CDR3aa: CASSEREGGRDEQFF
CDR3nt: TGTGCCAGCAGTGAGCGGGAGGGGGGTAGGGATGAGCAGTTCTTC

j_gene: TRBJ2-3
v_gene: TRBV30
d_gene: TRBD2
abundance: few
CDR3aa: CAWSVRASGVGIDTQYF
CDR3nt: TGTGCCTGGAGTGTACGGGCTAGCGGGGTGGGTATAGATACGCAGTATTTT

j_gene: TRBJ2-1
v_gene: TRBV7-3
d_gene: NA
abundance: few
CDR3aa: CASSSIAGGGSYNEQFF
CDR3nt: TGTGCCAGCAGCTCGATTGCCGGTGGGGGGTCCTACAATGAGCAGTTCTTC

j_gene: TRBJ1-6
v_gene: TRBV5-1
d_gene: NA
abundance: NA
CDR3aa: CASSFGAGLNSPLHF
CDR3nt: TGCGCCAGCAGCTTCGGGGCAGGATTGAATTCACCCCTCCACTTT

j_gene: TRBJ2-2
v_gene: TRBV19
d_gene: TRBD2
abundance: NA
CDR3aa: CASSWGGVTGELFF
CDR3nt: TGTGCCAGTAGTTGGGGGGGAGTGACCGGGGAGCTGTTTTTT

j_gene: TRBJ2-1
v_gene: TRBV27
d_gene: NA
abundance: NA
CDR3aa: CASSSGPSQVSEQFF
CDR3nt: TGTGCCAGCAGTTCGGGACCCTCCCAGGTCAGTGAGCAGTTCTTC

j_gene: TRBJ2-3
v_gene: TRBV3-1/TRBV3-2
d_gene: NA
abundance: NA
CDR3aa: CASSQVRDTQYF
CDR3nt: TGTGCCAGCAGCCAAGTCAGGGATACGCAGTATTTT

j_gene: TRBJ2-3
v_gene: TRBV6-2/TRBV6-3
d_gene: NA
abundance: NA
CDR3aa: CASSFGETTDTQYF
CDR3nt: TGTGCCAGCAGTTTTGGGGAAACCACAGATACGCAGTATTTT

j_gene: TRBJ1-1
v_gene: TRBV7-9
d_gene: NA
abundance: NA
CDR3aa: CASSQSIKNTEAFF
CDR3nt: TGTGCCAGCAGCCAAAGCATCAAGAACACTGAAGCTTTCTTT

j_gene: TRBJ2-3
v_gene: TRBV7-9
d_gene: NA
abundance: NA
CDR3aa: CASSLWGWEDTQYF
CDR3nt: TGTGCCAGCAGCTTATGGGGGTGGGAAGATACGCAGTATTTT

j_gene: TRBJ1-5
v_gene: TRBV4-1
d_gene: NA
abundance: NA
CDR3aa: CASSQDTRAHQPQHF
CDR3nt: TGCGCCAGCAGCCAAGATACCAGGGCCCATCAGCCCCAGCATTTT

j_gene: TRBJ2-7
v_gene: TRBV5-8
d_gene: TRBD1
abundance: once
CDR3aa: CASSLARGLYEQYF
CDR3nt: TGTGCCAGCAGCTTGGCCAGGGGGCTCTACGAGCAGTACTTC

j_gene: TRBJ2-7
v_gene: TRBV12-3/TRBV12-4
d_gene: NA
abundance: few
CDR3aa: CASTLGFEQYF
CDR3nt: TGTGCCAGCACCTTGGGGTTCGAGCAGTACTTC

j_gene: TRBJ1-2
v_gene: TRBV6-5
d_gene: NA
abundance: NA
CDR3aa: CASSSPLGGPDYGYTF
CDR3nt: TGTGCCAGCAGTTCGCCCTTGGGGGGGCCGGACTATGGCTACACCTTC

j_gene: TRBJ1-2
v_gene: TRBV30
d_gene: TRBD1
abundance: NA
CDR3aa: CAWTATWDRRYGYTF
CDR3nt: TGTGCCTGGACCGCCACCTGGGACAGGCGGTATGGCTACACCTTC

j_gene: TRBJ1-1
v_gene: TRBV5-1
d_gene: TRBD1
abundance: once
CDR3aa: CASSYRDSGEAFF
CDR3nt: TGCGCCAGCAGCTACCGGGACAGCGGTGAAGCTTTCTTT

j_gene: TRBJ1-1
v_gene: TRBV5-6
d_gene: NA
abundance: few
CDR3aa: CASSLVAGVRNTEAFF
CDR3nt: TGTGCCAGCAGCTTGGTGGCAGGGGTAAGGAATACTGAAGCTTTCTTT

j_gene: TRBJ2-2
v_gene: TRBV19
d_gene: NA
abundance: NA
CDR3aa: CASSIRRRGELFF
CDR3nt: TGTGCCAGTAGTATACGGAGACGCGGGGAGCTGTTTTTT

j_gene: TRBJ1-1
v_gene: TRBV9
d_gene: TRBD1
abundance: NA
CDR3aa: CASSVWDRTSRFEAFF
CDR3nt: TGTGCCAGCAGCGTATGGGACAGAACCTCAAGATTTGAAGCTTTCTTT

j_gene: TRBJ2-1
v_gene: TRBV6-5
d_gene: NA
abundance: NA
CDR3aa: CASSPDIYNEQFF
CDR3nt: TGTGCCAGCAGCCCGGACATCTACAATGAGCAGTTCTTC

j_gene: TRBJ1-1
v_gene: TRBV10-3
d_gene: NA
abundance: NA
CDR3aa: CAISGNTEAFF
CDR3nt: TGTGCCATCAGCGGGAACACTGAAGCTTTCTTT

j_gene: TRBJ1-2
v_gene: TRBV12-3/TRBV12-4
d_gene: TRBD1
abundance: NA
CDR3aa: CASSFTGAGYTF
CDR3nt: TGTGCCAGCAGTTTTACAGGGGCTGGCTACACCTTC

j_gene: TRBJ2-2
v_gene: TRBV19
d_gene: TRBD1
abundance: NA
CDR3aa: CASSIMATGDTGELFF
CDR3nt: TGTGCCAGTAGTATAATGGCTACAGGGGACACCGGGGAGCTGTTTTTT

j_gene: TRBJ2-1
v_gene: TRBV30
d_gene: TRBD2
abundance: once
CDR3aa: CAWSVPSGRYNEQFF
CDR3nt: TGTGCCTGGAGTGTGCCTAGCGGAAGATACAATGAGCAGTTCTTC

j_gene: TRBJ2-2
v_gene: TRBV19
d_gene: TRBD1
abundance: NA
CDR3aa: CASSMTGSTGELFF
CDR3nt: TGTGCCAGTAGTATGACAGGGAGTACCGGGGAGCTGTTTTTT

j_gene: TRBJ1-1
v_gene: TRBV12-3/TRBV12-4
d_gene: NA
abundance: NA
CDR3aa: CASSSGQSEAFF
CDR3nt: TGTGCCAGCAGTTCCGGGCAATCTGAAGCTTTCTTT

j_gene: TRBJ1-3
v_gene: TRBV6-5
d_gene: TRBD1
abundance: NA
CDR3aa: CASRVQGLGNTIYF
CDR3nt: TGTGCCAGCAGGGTACAGGGGTTGGGTAACACCATATATTTT

j_gene: TRBJ1-1
v_gene: TRBV28
d_gene: NA
abundance: NA
CDR3aa: CASRTPGGGTEAFF
CDR3nt: TGTGCCAGCAGGACACCCGGAGGTGGCACTGAAGCTTTCTTT

j_gene: TRBJ2-2
v_gene: TRBV11-3
d_gene: NA
abundance: NA
CDR3aa: CASSLDYGPDKSTGELFF
CDR3nt: TGTGCCAGCAGCTTAGATTACGGTCCGGACAAATCCACCGGGGAGCTGTTTTTT

j_gene: TRBJ1-2
v_gene: TRBV5-1
d_gene: TRBD1
abundance: NA
CDR3aa: CASSLAGGTSYGYTF
CDR3nt: TGCGCCAGCAGCTTAGCAGGGGGCACTAGCTATGGCTACACCTTC

j_gene: TRBJ2-1
v_gene: TRBV18
d_gene: NA
abundance: NA
CDR3aa: CASSPREFYNEQFF
CDR3nt: TGTGCCAGCTCACCCCGGGAGTTCTACAATGAGCAGTTCTTC

j_gene: TRBJ2-1
v_gene: TRBV5-3
d_gene: TRBD2
abundance: NA
CDR3aa: CARSLFVIGSRAGERESYNEQFF
CDR3nt: TGTGCCAGAAGCTTGTTCGTAATTGGTTCGCGAGCGGGGGAGCGGGAATCTTACAATGAGCAGTTCTTC

j_gene: TRBJ1-3
v_gene: TRBV7-6
d_gene: NA
abundance: NA
CDR3aa: CASSRDGDSGNTIYF
CDR3nt: TGTGCCAGCAGCCGGGACGGCGACTCTGGAAACACCATATATTTT

j_gene: TRBJ2-1
v_gene: TRBV6-6
d_gene: TRBD2
abundance: NA
CDR3aa: CASRTSGTPNEQFF
CDR3nt: TGTGCCAGCCGCACTAGCGGGACCCCCAATGAGCAGTTCTTC

j_gene: TRBJ1-6
v_gene: TRBV4-2
d_gene: NA
abundance: NA
CDR3aa: CASSAQPGANSPLHF
CDR3nt: TGTGCCAGCAGCGCACAACCGGGGGCAAATTCACCCCTCCACTTT

j_gene: TRBJ2-1
v_gene: TRBV10-3
d_gene: NA
abundance: NA
CDR3aa: CAISMGELDNEQFF
CDR3nt: TGTGCCATCAGCATGGGGGAGTTAGACAATGAGCAGTTCTTC

j_gene: TRBJ2-3
v_gene: TRBV19
d_gene: NA
abundance: NA
CDR3aa: CASSGASGGSTDTQYF
CDR3nt: TGTGCCAGTAGTGGTGCCTCAGGGGGGAGCACAGATACGCAGTATTTT

j_gene: TRBJ2-2
v_gene: TRBV9
d_gene: NA
abundance: NA
CDR3aa: CASSPVGQFTGELFF
CDR3nt: TGTGCCAGCAGCCCAGTGGGGCAGTTCACCGGGGAGCTGTTTTTT

j_gene: TRBJ1-1
v_gene: TRBV5-1
d_gene: NA
abundance: NA
CDR3aa: CASSGSHRTVISNTEAFF
CDR3nt: TGCGCCAGCAGCGGATCACATAGGACTGTAATCTCGAACACTGAAGCTTTCTTT

j_gene: TRBJ2-1
v_gene: TRBV5-1
d_gene: NA
abundance: NA
CDR3aa: CASSLDNADNEQFF
CDR3nt: TGCGCCAGCAGCCTCGACAACGCCGACAATGAGCAGTTCTTC

j_gene: TRBJ1-1
v_gene: TRBV27
d_gene: NA
abundance: NA
CDR3aa: CASSLKAGRTEAFF
CDR3nt: TGTGCCAGCAGTTTAAAAGCAGGGAGGACTGAAGCTTTCTTT

j_gene: TRBJ1-2
v_gene: TRBV12-5
d_gene: NA
abundance: once
CDR3aa: CASDSGYHYGYTF
CDR3nt: TGTGCTAGTGACTCCGGGTATCACTATGGCTACACCTTC

j_gene: TRBJ1-1
v_gene: TRBV12-3/TRBV12-4
d_gene: NA
abundance: NA
CDR3aa: CASSWTENTEAFF
CDR3nt: TGTGCCAGCAGCTGGACAGAGAACACTGAAGCTTTCTTT

j_gene: TRBJ1-1
v_gene: TRBV10-3
d_gene: TRBD1
abundance: NA
CDR3aa: CAISYRDRGTEAFF
CDR3nt: TGTGCCATCAGTTACCGGGACAGGGGGACTGAAGCTTTCTTT